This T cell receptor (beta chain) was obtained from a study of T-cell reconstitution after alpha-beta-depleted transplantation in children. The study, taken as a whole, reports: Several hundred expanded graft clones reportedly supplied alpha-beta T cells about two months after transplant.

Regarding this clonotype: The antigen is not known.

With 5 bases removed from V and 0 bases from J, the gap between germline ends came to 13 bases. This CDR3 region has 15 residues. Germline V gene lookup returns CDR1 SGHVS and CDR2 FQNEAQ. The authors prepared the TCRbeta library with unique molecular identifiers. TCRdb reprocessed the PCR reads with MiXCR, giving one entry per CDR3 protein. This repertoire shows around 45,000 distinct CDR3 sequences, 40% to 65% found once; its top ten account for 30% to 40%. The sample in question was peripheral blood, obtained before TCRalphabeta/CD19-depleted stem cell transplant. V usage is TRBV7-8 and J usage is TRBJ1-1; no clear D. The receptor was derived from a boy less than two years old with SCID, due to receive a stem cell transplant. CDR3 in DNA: TGTGCCAGCAGCCCAGTCGCACGACTGAACACTGAAGCTTTCTTT. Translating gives CASSPVARLNTEAFF.